This TCR beta chain originates from a study of T cells in localized non-small cell lung cancer. Comment on this clone: Its antigen is not identified.

The V and J ends lost 3 bases and 1 base, in that order; junction bases with no gene match: 3. CDR1 and CDR2 (germline): WSHSY, SAAADI. The CDR3 sequence is 15 residues long. The study's findings and limits: Sequencing was limited to one tumor region, leaving the possibility of heterogeneity open. An association was observed between higher blood T cell density and longer overall survival.

Here immunoSEQ multiplex PCR was the method, and the copy in TCRdb shows in-frame clones only, minus some. Seen here are 1,000 to 1,500 clones, approximately 30% observed once, and the top ten hold 8.2%. The rearrangement links TRBV10-2 to TRBJ2-5; TRBD2 matches at 9 bases. The TCR was taken from a male donor aged 60 or over with stage I lung adenocarcinoma. This specimen was lung tumor tissue, taken before any cancer treatment. CDR3 nucleotides: TGCGCCAGCAGTGATCAGACTAGCGGCCAAGAGACCCAGTACTTC. This sequence encodes CASSDQTSGQETQYF.